This T cell receptor beta chain is from a study of T cells in Graves' hyperthyroidism and ophthalmopathy. V lost 10 bases and J 8 bases, leaving 26 bases between the germline ends. This CDR3 contains 16 residues. Germline V CDR1 and CDR2: ENHRY, SYGVKD. RNA transcripts yielded amplified TCR beta CDR3 regions. The primer set for the first-round RT-PCR of the TCR CDR3 was HTBI. A single record per CDR3 protein comes from TCRdb applying MiXCR to the multiplex PCR reads. Here the sample spans 600,000 to 800,000 distinct CDR3 sequences, under 45% being singletons. This clonotype was recorded many times. Its antigen is unidentified. The study's findings and limits: A median 6.5 months before onset, the model predicted ophthalmopathy.

Patients aged 18 to 65 with hyperthyroidism were newly diagnosed, with duration under 2 months. Patients with uncontrolled infections, other autoimmune diseases, pregnancy or lactation were excluded. Each diagnosis was grounded in clinical symptoms, serum thyroxine and TRAb, thyroid ultrasound, and orbital computed tomography. This clonotype was obtained from a woman aged 40 to 49 with Graves' hyperthyroidism. Sequenced: blood. The J gene is TRBJ1-4, the V gene TRBV10-3; a weak D match, TRBD1 (6 bases). The CDR3 sequence is CATMKHSGTREEKLFF. In nucleotides, the CDR3 is TGTGCCACCATGAAACACTCCGGGACACGTGAAGAAAAACTGTTTTTT.